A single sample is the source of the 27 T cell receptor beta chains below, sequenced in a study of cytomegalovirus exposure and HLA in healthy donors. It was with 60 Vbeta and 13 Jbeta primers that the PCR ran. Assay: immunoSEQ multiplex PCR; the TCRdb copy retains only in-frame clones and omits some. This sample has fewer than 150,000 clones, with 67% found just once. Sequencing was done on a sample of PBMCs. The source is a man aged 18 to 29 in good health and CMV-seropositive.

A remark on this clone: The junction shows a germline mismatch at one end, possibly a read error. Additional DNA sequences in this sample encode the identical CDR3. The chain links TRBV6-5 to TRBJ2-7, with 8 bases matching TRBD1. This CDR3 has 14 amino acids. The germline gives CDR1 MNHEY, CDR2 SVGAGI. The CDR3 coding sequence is TGCGCCAGCAGGGGACAGGTGAGCTCCTACGAGCAGTACTTC. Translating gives CASRGQVSSYEQYF.

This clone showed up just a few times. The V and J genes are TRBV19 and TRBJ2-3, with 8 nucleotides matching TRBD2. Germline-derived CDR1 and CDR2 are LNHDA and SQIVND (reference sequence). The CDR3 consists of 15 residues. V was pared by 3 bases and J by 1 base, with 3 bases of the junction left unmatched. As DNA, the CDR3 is TGTGCCAGTAGTATGCTTAGCGGGGGCACAGATACGCAGTATTTT. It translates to CASSMLSGGTDTQYF. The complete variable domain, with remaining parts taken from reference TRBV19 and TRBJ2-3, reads DGGITQSPKYLFRKEGQNVTLSCEQNLNHDAMYWYRQDPGQGLRLIYYSQIVNDFQKGDIAEGYSVSREKKESFPLTVTSAQKNPTAFYLCASSMLSGGTDTQYFGPGTRLTVL.

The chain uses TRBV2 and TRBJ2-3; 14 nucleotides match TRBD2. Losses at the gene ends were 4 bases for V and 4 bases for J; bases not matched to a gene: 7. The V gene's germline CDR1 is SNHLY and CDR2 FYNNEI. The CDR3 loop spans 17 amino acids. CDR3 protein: CASSGTSGGTGPDTQYF. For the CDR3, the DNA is TGTGCCAGCAGTGGGACTAGCGGGGGGACCGGCCCAGATACGCAGTATTTT.

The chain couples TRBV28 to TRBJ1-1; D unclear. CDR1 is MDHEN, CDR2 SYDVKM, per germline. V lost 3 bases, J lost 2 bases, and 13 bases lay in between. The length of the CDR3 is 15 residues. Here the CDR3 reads CASSFEGIRNTEAFF. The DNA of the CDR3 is TGTGCCAGCAGTTTCGAGGGCATTCGAAACACTGAAGCTTTCTTT.

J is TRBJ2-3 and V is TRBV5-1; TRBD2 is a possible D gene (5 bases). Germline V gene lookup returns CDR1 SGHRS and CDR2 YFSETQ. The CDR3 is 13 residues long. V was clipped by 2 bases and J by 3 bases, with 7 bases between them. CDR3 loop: CASSFRGTDTQYF. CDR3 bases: TGCGCCAGCAGCTTTAGAGGGACAGATACGCAGTATTTT.

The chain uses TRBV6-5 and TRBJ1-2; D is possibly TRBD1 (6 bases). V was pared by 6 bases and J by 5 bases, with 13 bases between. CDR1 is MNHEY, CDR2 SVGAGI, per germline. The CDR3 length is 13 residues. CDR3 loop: CASSRGARYGYTF. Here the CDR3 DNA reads TGTGCCAGCAGCCGGGGGGCGCGGTATGGCTACACCTTC.

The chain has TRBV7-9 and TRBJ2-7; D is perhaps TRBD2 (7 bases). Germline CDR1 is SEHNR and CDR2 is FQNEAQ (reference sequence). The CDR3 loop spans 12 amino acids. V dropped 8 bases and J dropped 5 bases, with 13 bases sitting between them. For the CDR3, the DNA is TGTGCCAGCGCGGGGGCTGTGGACGAGCAGTACTTC. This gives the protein CASAGAVDEQYF.

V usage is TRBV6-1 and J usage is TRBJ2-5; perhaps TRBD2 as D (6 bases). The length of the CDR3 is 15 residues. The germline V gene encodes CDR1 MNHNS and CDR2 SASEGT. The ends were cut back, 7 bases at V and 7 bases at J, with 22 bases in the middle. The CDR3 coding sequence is TGTGCCAGCATTATACGGACTATAGGTGGGGGGACCCAGTACTTC. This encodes CASIIRTIGGGTQYF.

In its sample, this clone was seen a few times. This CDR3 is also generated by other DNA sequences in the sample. The CDR3 reads CASSVGASGGAGDTQYF. The CDR3 bases are TGTGCCAGCAGCGTCGGGGCTAGCGGGGGGGCCGGGGATACGCAGTATTTT. V is TRBV9 and J is TRBJ2-3; TRBD2 aligns across 12 bases. V lost 2 bases to trimming and J lost 6 bases; unmatched junction nucleotides: 10. CDR1 and CDR2 from the germline V gene are SGDLS and YYNGEE. The CDR3 is 17 residues long.

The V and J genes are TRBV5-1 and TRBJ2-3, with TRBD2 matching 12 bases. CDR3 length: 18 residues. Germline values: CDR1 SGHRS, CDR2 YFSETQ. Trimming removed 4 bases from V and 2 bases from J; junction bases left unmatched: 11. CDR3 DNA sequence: TGCGCCAGCAGCGTTGGGGCGGCTAGCGGGGGGGTCACAGATACGCAGTATTTT. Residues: CASSVGAASGGVTDTQYF. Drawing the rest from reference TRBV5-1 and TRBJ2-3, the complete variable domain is KAGVTQTPRYLIKTRGQQVTLSCSPISGHRSVSWYQQTPGQGLQFLFEYFSETQRNKGNFPGRFSGRQFSNSRSEMNVSTLELGDSALYLCASSVGAASGGVTDTQYFGPGTRLTVL.

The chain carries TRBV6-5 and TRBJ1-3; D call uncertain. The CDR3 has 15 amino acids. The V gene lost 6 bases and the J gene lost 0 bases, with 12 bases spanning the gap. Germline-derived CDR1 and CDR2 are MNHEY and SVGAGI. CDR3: CASSSSDISGNTIYF. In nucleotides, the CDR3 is TGTGCCAGCAGCTCGTCCGACATCTCTGGAAACACCATATATTTT.

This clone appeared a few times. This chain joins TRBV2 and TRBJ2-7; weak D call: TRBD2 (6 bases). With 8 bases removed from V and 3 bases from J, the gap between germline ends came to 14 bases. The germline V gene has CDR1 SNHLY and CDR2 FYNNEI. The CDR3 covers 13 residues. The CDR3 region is CASGRGRYYEQYF. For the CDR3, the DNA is TGTGCCAGCGGGCGGGGAAGGTACTACGAGCAGTACTTC.

CDR3 residues: CAWSVPRRRDNSPLHF. DNA for the CDR3: TGTGCCTGGAGTGTACCAAGGAGGAGGGATAATTCACCCCTCCACTTT. V usage is TRBV30 and J usage is TRBJ1-6; no clear D. This CDR3 comprises 16 residues. V dropped 0 bases and J dropped 5 bases, with 14 bases sitting between them. The V gene's germline CDR1 is GTSNPN and CDR2 SVGIG (reference sequence). Full variable domain (outside the CDR3, taken from reference TRBV30 and TRBJ1-6): SQTIHQWPATLVQPVGSPLSLECTVEGTSNPNLYWYRQAAGRGLQLLFYSVGIGQISSEVPQNLSASRPQDRQFILSSKKLLLSDSGFYLCAWSVPRRRDNSPLHFGNGTRLTVT.

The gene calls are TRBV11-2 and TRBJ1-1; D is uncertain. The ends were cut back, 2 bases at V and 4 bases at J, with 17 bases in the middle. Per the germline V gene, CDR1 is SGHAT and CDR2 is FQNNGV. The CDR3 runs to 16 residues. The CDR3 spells CASSLFRGNIFTEAFF. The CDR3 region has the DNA TGTGCCAGCAGCTTATTCCGGGGTAATATCTTCACTGAAGCTTTCTTT.

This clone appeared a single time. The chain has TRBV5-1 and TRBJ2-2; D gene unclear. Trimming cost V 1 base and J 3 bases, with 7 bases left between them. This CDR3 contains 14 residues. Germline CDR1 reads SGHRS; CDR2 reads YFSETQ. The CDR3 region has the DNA TGCGCCAGCAGCTTGTTACCGGACACCGGGGAGCTGTTTTTT. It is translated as CASSLLPDTGELFF.

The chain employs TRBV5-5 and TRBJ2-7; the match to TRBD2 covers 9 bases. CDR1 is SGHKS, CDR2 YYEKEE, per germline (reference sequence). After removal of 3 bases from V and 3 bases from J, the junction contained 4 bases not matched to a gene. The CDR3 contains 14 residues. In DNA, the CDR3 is TGTGCCAGCAGCTGGAGAGCGGGGGGCTACGAGCAGTACTTC. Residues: CASSWRAGGYEQYF.

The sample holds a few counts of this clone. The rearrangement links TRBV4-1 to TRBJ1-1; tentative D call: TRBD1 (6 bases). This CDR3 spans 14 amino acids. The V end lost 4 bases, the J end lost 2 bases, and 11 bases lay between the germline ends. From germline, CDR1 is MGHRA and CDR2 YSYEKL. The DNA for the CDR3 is TGCGCCAGCAGCCTCGGGACAATAAACACTGAAGCTTTCTTT. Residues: CASSLGTINTEAFF.

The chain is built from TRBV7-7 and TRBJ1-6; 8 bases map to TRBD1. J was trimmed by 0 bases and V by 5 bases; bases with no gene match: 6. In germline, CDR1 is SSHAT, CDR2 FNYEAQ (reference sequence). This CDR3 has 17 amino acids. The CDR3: CASSPRTGSSYNSPLHF. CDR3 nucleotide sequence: TGTGCCAGCAGCCCGAGGACAGGGAGCTCCTATAATTCACCCCTCCACTTT.

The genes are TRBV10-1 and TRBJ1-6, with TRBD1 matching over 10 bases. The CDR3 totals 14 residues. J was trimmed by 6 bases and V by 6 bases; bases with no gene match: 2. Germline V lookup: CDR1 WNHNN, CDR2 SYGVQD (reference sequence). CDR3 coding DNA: TGCGCCAGCAGCCGGGACAGGGGTAATTCACCCCTCCACTTT. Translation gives CASSRDRGNSPLHF.

The CDR3 loop is CASSSYYRGYEQYV. The CDR3 DNA reads TGCGCCAGCAGCTCCTACTACAGGGGCTACGAGCAGTACGTC. The chain couples TRBV5-1 to TRBJ2-7, with TRBD1 identical over 7 bases. The J segment lost 3 bases and the V segment lost 3 bases, leaving 6 bases of the junction unmatched. The CDR3 is made up of 14 amino acids. Germline CDR1 and CDR2: SGHRS and YFSETQ.

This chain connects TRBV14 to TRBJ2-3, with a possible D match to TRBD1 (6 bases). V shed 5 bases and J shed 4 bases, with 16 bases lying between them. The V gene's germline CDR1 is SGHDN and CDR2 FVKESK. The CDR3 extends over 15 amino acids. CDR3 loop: CASSFIQGPSDTQYF. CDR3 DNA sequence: TGTGCCAGCAGCTTTATTCAGGGGCCTTCAGATACGCAGTATTTT.

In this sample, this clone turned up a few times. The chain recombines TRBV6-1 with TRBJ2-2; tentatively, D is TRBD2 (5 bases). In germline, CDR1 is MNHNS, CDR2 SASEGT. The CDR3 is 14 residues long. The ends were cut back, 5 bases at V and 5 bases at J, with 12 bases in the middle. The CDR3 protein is CASSTEASTGELFF. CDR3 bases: TGTGCCAGCAGTACGGAGGCGAGTACCGGGGAGCTGTTTTTT.

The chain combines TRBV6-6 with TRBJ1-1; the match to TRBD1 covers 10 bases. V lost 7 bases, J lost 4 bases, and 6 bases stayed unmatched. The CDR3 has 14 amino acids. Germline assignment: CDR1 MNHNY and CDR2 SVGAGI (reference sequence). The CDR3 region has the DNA TGTGCCAGCACCGACAGGGGGCGGGCCACTGAAGCTTTCTTT. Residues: CASTDRGRATEAFF.

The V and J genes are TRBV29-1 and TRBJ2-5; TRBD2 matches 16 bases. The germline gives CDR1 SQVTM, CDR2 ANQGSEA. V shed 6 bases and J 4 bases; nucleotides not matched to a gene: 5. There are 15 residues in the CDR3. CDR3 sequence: CSVAGTSGGAETQYF. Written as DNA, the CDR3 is TGCAGCGTCGCCGGGACTAGCGGGGGGGCAGAGACCCAGTACTTC. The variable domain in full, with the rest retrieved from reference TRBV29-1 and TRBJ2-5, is SAVISQKPSRDICQRGTSLTIQCQVDSQVTMMFWYRQQPGQSLTLIATANQGSEATYESGFVIDKFPISRPNLTFSTLTVSNMSPEDSSIYLCSVAGTSGGAETQYFGPGTRLLVL.

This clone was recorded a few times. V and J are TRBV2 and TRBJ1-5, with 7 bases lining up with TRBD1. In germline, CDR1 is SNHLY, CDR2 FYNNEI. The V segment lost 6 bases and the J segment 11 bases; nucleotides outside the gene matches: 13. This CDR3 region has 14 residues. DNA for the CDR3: TGTGCCAGCAGCTTAGGCCAGGGGGTGTGGGCCCAGCATTTT. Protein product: CASSLGQGVWAQHF.

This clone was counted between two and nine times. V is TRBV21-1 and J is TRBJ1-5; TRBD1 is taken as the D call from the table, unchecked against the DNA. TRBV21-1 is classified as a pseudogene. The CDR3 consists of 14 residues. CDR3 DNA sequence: TGTGCCAGCACGAGGGGGCTAAGCAATCAGCCCCAGCATTTT. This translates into CASTRGLSNQPQHF.

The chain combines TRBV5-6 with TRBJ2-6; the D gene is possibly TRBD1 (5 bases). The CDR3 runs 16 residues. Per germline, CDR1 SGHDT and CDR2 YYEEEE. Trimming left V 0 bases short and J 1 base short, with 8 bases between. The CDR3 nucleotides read TGTGCCAGCAGCTTGGTTCAGGGATCTGGGGCCAACGTCCTGACTTTC. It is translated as CASSLVQGSGANVLTF. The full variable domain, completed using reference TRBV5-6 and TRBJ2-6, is DAGVTQSPTHLIKTRGQQVTLRCSPKSGHDTVSWYQQALGQGPQFIFQYYEEEERQRGNFPDRFSGHQFPNYSSELNVNALLLGDSALYLCASSLVQGSGANVLTFGAGSRLTVL.